This T cell receptor (beta chain) comes out of a study of regulatory T cells in long-lasting Graves disease. To make TCR beta libraries, researchers used iRepertoire HTBI primers and Arm-PCR of CDR3 regions. TCRdb redid the calling of the multiplex PCR reads with MiXCR, one entry per CDR3 protein. The data show roughly 380,000 distinct CDR3 sequences, approximately 15% seen once. Specified time point: newly diagnosed GD, antithyroid drugs for less than 3 months. Isolated PBMC RNA provided the starting material for the TCR library. These data also featured in a second study, about T cells in Graves' hyperthyroidism and ophthalmopathy. This second study says: The HTBI primer set served for first-round RT-PCR of the TCR CDR3. Researchers report that a 13 V-J model separated ophthalmopathy from stable hyperthyroidism.

The TCR originated in a man aged 35 to 55 with Graves disease. Sequencing was performed on peripheral blood mononuclear cells (PBMCs), taken at new diagnosis, from a patient treated with antithyroid drugs.

The CDR3 here is CASSLVFGGANEQYF. The CDR3 DNA follows: TGCGCCAGCAGCTTGGTCTTCGGGGGTGCCAACGAGCAGTACTTC. The V gene is TRBV5-1, the J gene TRBJ2-7; the D gene is possibly TRBD2 (6 bases). CDR1 is SGHRS and CDR2 is YFSETQ in the germline V gene. The V gene lost 0 bases and the J gene lost 5 bases, with 15 bases spanning the gap. The length of the CDR3 is 15 residues.